The 29 T cell receptor beta chains in this list originate from one sample, sequenced in a study of OX40 agonist ivuxolimab in advanced cancers. Method: immunoSEQ multiplex PCR; TCRdb's copy keeps in-frame clones and lacks some. This sample yields tens of thousands of clones, of which around 90% are seen a single time; more than 5.5% belongs to the top ten. The specimen comprised CD4+ or CD8+ T cells sorted from blood, sampled in a trial of the OX40 agonist ivuxolimab. The receptors were sampled from an adult with an advanced solid tumor such as melanoma, head and neck, liver or kidney cancer.

The chain joins TRBV30 to TRBJ2-1; D is unclear. The CDR3 consists of 13 residues. V was clipped by 1 base and J by 7 bases, with 11 bases between them. The germline V gene has CDR1 GTSNPN and CDR2 SVGIG (reference sequence). CDR3 region: CAWSGPGPNEQFF. The CDR3 coding sequence is TGTGCCTGGAGTGGCCCGGGTCCGAATGAGCAGTTCTTC.

The chain couples TRBV7-9 to TRBJ2-7, with a possible D match to TRBD2 (6 bases). The V end lost 3 bases, the J end lost 6 bases, and 12 bases lay between the germline ends. The CDR3 extends over 13 amino acids. Germline V gene lookup returns CDR1 SEHNR and CDR2 FQNEAQ (reference sequence). The CDR3 DNA reads TGTGCCAGCAGCTTGTTGGCGGGAAGCGAGCAGTACTTC. This encodes CASSLLAGSEQYF.

This clone has a single count. The chain has TRBV19 and TRBJ1-5; D is unclear. The CDR3 runs to 15 residues. V lost 3 bases and J 0 bases, leaving 9 bases between the germline ends. Germline-derived CDR1 and CDR2 are LNHDA and SQIVND (reference sequence). The CDR3 sequence: CASSIVTDSNQPQHF. Here the CDR3 DNA reads TGTGCCAGTAGTATTGTTACAGATAGCAATCAGCCCCAGCATTTT.

This clone was seen only a few times. This chain uses TRBV5-6 with TRBJ2-5; D might be TRBD1 (5 bases). The germline V gene has CDR1 SGHDT and CDR2 YYEEEE. This CDR3 spans 15 amino acids. Between the trimmed V and J ends, which lost 1 base and 5 bases, there was a span of 15 bases. The CDR3: CASSLNPHPGETQYF. CDR3 nucleotides: TGTGCCAGCAGCTTGAACCCGCACCCAGGGGAGACCCAGTACTTC.

The chain has TRBV30 and TRBJ1-2, with a possible D match to TRBD1 (6 bases). V was shortened by 2 bases and J by 8 bases, with 15 bases between the two germline ends. Per the germline V gene, CDR1 is GTSNPN and CDR2 is SVGIG (reference sequence). The length of the CDR3 is 13 residues. The CDR3 loop reads CAWSLWRGEGYTF. The CDR3, as DNA: TGTGCCTGGAGTCTTTGGAGGGGGGAAGGCTACACCTTC. The whole variable domain, remainder taken from reference TRBV30 and TRBJ1-2, is SQTIHQWPATLVQPVGSPLSLECTVEGTSNPNLYWYRQAAGRGLQLLFYSVGIGQISSEVPQNLSASRPQDRQFILSSKKLLLSDSGFYLCAWSLWRGEGYTFGSGTRLTVV.

V is TRBV28 and J is TRBJ1-3; no clear D gene. The germline CDR1 and CDR2 sequences are MDHEN and SYDVKM. V lost 5 bases to trimming and J lost 0 bases, with 14 bases between them. The CDR3 consists of 16 residues. The CDR3 bases are TGTGCCAGCAGTCCCGAACGCTTCTCCTCTGGAAACACCATATATTTT. It specifies CASSPERFSSGNTIYF.

The J gene is TRBJ2-1, the V gene TRBV11-2, with TRBD2 matching over 15 bases. Germline values: CDR1 SGHAT, CDR2 FQNNGV. The CDR3 is 17 residues long. V gave up 4 bases and J gave up 11 bases; unmatched junction bases: 12. Here the CDR3 reads CASSWQAGTSGRSKQFF. CDR3 coding DNA: TGTGCCAGCAGCTGGCAAGCCGGGACTAGCGGGAGGAGTAAGCAGTTCTTC.

The chain uses TRBV2 and TRBJ2-3, with 8 bases matching TRBD1. V dropped 5 bases and J dropped 6; count of bases not matched to a gene: 7. The CDR3 is 14 residues long. From germline, CDR1 is SNHLY and CDR2 FYNNEI. The CDR3 loop is CASSYGQGRDTQYF. The CDR3 DNA is TGTGCCAGCAGTTATGGACAGGGCAGGGATACGCAGTATTTT.

This clone has just a few counts. V and J are TRBV14 and TRBJ1-2, with TRBD1 matching over 8 bases. Trimming took 0 bases from V and 4 from J; bases not matched to a gene: 1. This CDR3 is 14 amino acids long. CDR1 and CDR2 from the germline V gene are SGHDN and FVKESK. The CDR3 is CASSQDGTGYGYTF. The DNA for the CDR3 is TGTGCCAGCAGCCAAGACGGGACAGGCTATGGCTACACCTTC.

The V gene is TRBV11-3, the J gene TRBJ2-1, with a possible D match to TRBD2 (5 bases). With 5 bases removed from V and 4 bases from J, the gap between germline ends came to 9 bases. Germline V gene sequence: CDR1 SGHNT, CDR2 YENEEA. The CDR3 is made up of 13 amino acids. CDR3 sequence: CASSQTGYNEQFF. The CDR3, as DNA: TGTGCCAGCAGCCAGACGGGATACAATGAGCAGTTCTTC.

The chain recombines TRBV18 with TRBJ2-7, with 7 bases lining up with TRBD1. CDR1 is KGHSH, CDR2 LQKENI, per germline. The CDR3 length is 15 residues. With V trimmed by 3 bases and J by 3 bases, 8 bases remained unmatched. The CDR3 is CASSPGQQLVYEQYF. For the CDR3, the DNA is TGTGCCAGCTCACCGGGACAGCAGCTAGTCTACGAGCAGTACTTC.

The V and J genes are TRBV18 and TRBJ1-5, with 9 bases that match TRBD1. Germline CDR1 reads KGHSH; CDR2 reads LQKENI. CDR3 length: 14 amino acids. V shed 3 bases and J 4 bases; nucleotides not matched to a gene: 1. In DNA, the CDR3 is TGTGCCAGCTCACCCGGACAGGGGAATCAGCCCCAGCATTTT. Translated, it gives CASSPGQGNQPQHF.

The V and J genes are TRBV21-1 and TRBJ2-5; the D call of TRBD2 is as the table states it, not checked on the DNA. TRBV21-1 is deemed a pseudogene. The CDR3 length is 14 residues. The CDR3 protein is CAARRASGQETQYF. The CDR3 DNA follows: TGTGCCGCCCGCAGAGCTAGCGGACAAGAGACCCAGTACTTC.

This clone was observed a single time. The chain recombines TRBV28 with TRBJ1-1, with 7 bases identical to TRBD1. The CDR3 loop spans 13 amino acids. Germline-derived CDR1 and CDR2 are MDHEN and SYDVKM. V was pared by 6 bases and J by 6 bases, with 7 bases of the junction left unmatched. The CDR3 coding sequence is TGTGCCAGCAGCCGACTTGACAGGGCTGAAGCTTTCTTT. It codes for CASSRLDRAEAFF.

The gene calls are TRBV6-1 and TRBJ1-5; 7 bases align to TRBD1. Germline CDR1 MNHNS, CDR2 SASEGT. CDR3 length: 13 amino acids. J was trimmed by 7 bases and V by 7 bases; bases with no gene match: 7. The CDR3 bases are TGTGCCAGCATGGGCCAGGGGGGCCAGCCCCAGCATTTT. Its protein is CASMGQGGQPQHF.

The chain links TRBV5-4 to TRBJ1-4; TRBD1 matches 9 bases. Germline V gene lookup returns CDR1 SGHNT and CDR2 YYREEE (reference sequence). The CDR3 consists of 17 residues. V lost 5 bases to trimming and J lost 0 bases; unmatched junction nucleotides: 8. CDR3 protein: CASSPGTGPATNEKLFF. CDR3 DNA sequence: TGTGCCAGCAGTCCCGGGACAGGGCCTGCAACTAATGAAAAACTGTTTTTT.

The CDR3 here is CASSPIGNTEAFF. The DNA for the CDR3 is TGTGCCAGCTCACCAATAGGGAACACTGAAGCTTTCTTT. The V call is TRBV18, the J call TRBJ1-1; D not certain. V dropped 2 bases and J dropped 1 base, with 5 bases sitting between them. CDR3 length: 13 residues. Germline V gene sequence: CDR1 KGHSH, CDR2 LQKENI.

The genes are TRBV19 and TRBJ2-5; TRBD2 matches at 8 bases. Unmatched junction bases numbered 14, after V lost 3 bases and J lost 11 bases. The germline V gene encodes CDR1 LNHDA and CDR2 SQIVND (reference sequence). There are 15 residues in the CDR3. The DNA of the CDR3 is TGTGCCAGTAGTATCGGGAGCGGGAGTGTAGTGTTGCAGTACTTC. It is translated as CASSIGSGSVVLQYF.

The chain couples TRBV27 to TRBJ1-1; 7 nucleotides align to TRBD1. CDR3 length: 14 residues. Germline values: CDR1 MNHEY, CDR2 SMNVEV (reference sequence). Trimming cost V 4 bases and J 3 bases; bases outside gene matches: 5. The CDR3 DNA sequence: TGTGCCAGCAGTTCTTCAGGGGGGGACACTGAAGCTTTCTTT. It is translated as CASSSSGGDTEAFF.

The chain couples TRBV5-4 to TRBJ2-7; 10 nucleotides line up with TRBD1. CDR1 and CDR2 (germline): SGHNT, YYREEE (reference sequence). V dropped 4 bases and J dropped 2; count of bases not matched to a gene: 6. The CDR3 is made up of 15 amino acids. In nucleotides, the CDR3 is TGTGCCAGCAGCCGCCGGGACAGGGGAACCTACGAGCAGTACTTC. Its translation is CASSRRDRGTYEQYF.

This CDR3 is CASSFSTQETQYF. The CDR3 nucleotides are TGTGCCAGCAGTTTTAGCACTCAAGAGACCCAGTACTTC. The chain links TRBV27 to TRBJ2-5; D unclear. With 3 bases removed from V and 2 bases from J, the gap between germline ends came to 7 bases. The CDR3 consists of 13 residues. CDR1 is MNHEY and CDR2 is SMNVEV in the germline V gene (reference sequence).

The V gene is TRBV6-5, the J gene TRBJ2-7, with TRBD2 as a possible D gene (5 bases). This CDR3 is built from 13 residues. Deletions cut 4 bases from V and 4 bases from J, with 11 bases between. Germline CDR1 and CDR2: MNHEY and SVGAGI. This CDR3 reads CASSSGRRYEQYF. The CDR3 DNA follows: TGTGCCAGCAGTTCGGGCCGGAGGTACGAGCAGTACTTC.

This sequence joins TRBV25-1 and TRBJ1-1; D is ambiguous. The germline V and J ends were trimmed by 6 bases and 2 bases, with 7 bases remaining between them. This CDR3 contains 12 residues. Per the germline V gene, CDR1 is MGHDK and CDR2 is SYGVNS. Here the CDR3 reads CASSEINTEAFF. The CDR3 DNA follows: TGTGCCAGCAGCGAAATTAACACTGAAGCTTTCTTT.

Note on this clone: Other DNA sequences from this sample encode an identical CDR3 as well. The rearrangement uses TRBV4-1 and TRBJ2-1; 8 bases match TRBD2. The CDR3 is 19 amino acids. V trimming: 4 bases; J trimming: 3 bases; junction bases outside the gene matches: 17. The germline gives CDR1 MGHRA, CDR2 YSYEKL. In nucleotides, the CDR3 is TGCGCCAGCAGCCCGACGTGGGCCACTAGCGGCTCCCACTACAATGAGCAGTTCTTC. It is translated as CASSPTWATSGSHYNEQFF.

This clone was counted once. V and J are TRBV5-1 and TRBJ1-4, with TRBD1 as a possible D gene (5 bases). Germline V gene sequence: CDR1 SGHRS, CDR2 YFSETQ. CDR3 length: 15 amino acids. Between the trimmed V and J ends, which lost 4 bases and 4 bases, there was a span of 14 bases. CDR3 amino acids: CASSGPGGSNEKLFF. The CDR3 coding sequence is TGCGCCAGCAGCGGCCCCGGGGGTAGTAATGAAAAACTGTTTTTT. Supplemented by reference TRBV5-1 and TRBJ1-4, the full variable domain reads KAGVTQTPRYLIKTRGQQVTLSCSPISGHRSVSWYQQTPGQGLQFLFEYFSETQRNKGNFPGRFSGRQFSNSRSEMNVSTLELGDSALYLCASSGPGGSNEKLFFGSGTQLSVL.

This chain joins TRBV9 and TRBJ2-7; no reliable D call. The V end lost 4 bases, the J end lost 2 bases, and 16 bases lay between the germline ends. The germline gives CDR1 SGDLS, CDR2 YYNGEE. The CDR3 runs to 15 residues. CDR3 in DNA: TGTGCCAGCAGCCCATCAAATTCAAGAACCTACGAGCAGTACTTC. Protein sequence: CASSPSNSRTYEQYF.

CDR3 loop: CASSSGDRIMNTEAFF. The CDR3 nucleotides are TGTGCCAGCAGCTCCGGGGACAGGATCATGAACACTGAAGCTTTCTTT. The chain combines TRBV11-2 with TRBJ1-1, with 8 bases fitting TRBD1. Per germline, CDR1 SGHAT and CDR2 FQNNGV. There are 16 residues in the CDR3. With V trimmed by 4 bases and J by 0 bases, 7 bases remained unmatched.

With regard to this clone: A read error may produce the germline difference seen at one junction end. The chain uses TRBV30 and TRBJ2-3, with 9 bases that match TRBD1. Germline assignment: CDR1 GTSNPN and CDR2 SVGIG (reference sequence). There are 15 residues in the CDR3. CDR3 DNA: TGTGCCTGGACCGGGACAGGGTTTTGGACAGGTACGCAGTATTTT. Protein sequence: CAWTGTGFWTGTQYF.

This chain joins TRBV19 and TRBJ2-1; 9 bases are a match to TRBD2. V was clipped by 5 bases and J by 6 bases; unmatched bases: 14. Germline assignment: CDR1 LNHDA and CDR2 SQIVND (reference sequence). This CDR3 is built from 17 residues. The CDR3 protein is CASSPPRGTSRFNEQFF. CDR3 sequence (DNA): TGTGCCAGTAGTCCGCCGCGGGGGACTAGCAGGTTCAATGAGCAGTTCTTC. Full variable domain (missing parts from reference TRBV19 and TRBJ2-1): DGGITQSPKYLFRKEGQNVTLSCEQNLNHDAMYWYRQDPGQGLRLIYYSQIVNDFQKGDIAEGYSVSREKKESFPLTVTSAQKNPTAFYLCASSPPRGTSRFNEQFFGPGTRLTVL.